Described below is a single TCR beta chain sequence and its context. Other nucleotide sequences from this sample produce the same CDR3. V lost 5 bases and J 7 bases, leaving 8 bases between the germline ends. CDR3 length: 11 residues. The V gene's germline CDR1 is SEHNR and CDR2 FQNEAQ (reference sequence). TCRdb's table, derived via immunoSEQ multiplex PCR, lists solely in-frame clones and lacks some. The sample carries some 300,000 clones, 80% recorded once. This sample is drawn from a study of cytotoxic CD8 clonotypes in ibrutinib-treated CLL. The chain recombines TRBV7-9 with TRBJ1-1, with D tentatively TRBD1 (5 bases). The clonotype comes from a human donor with chronic lymphocytic leukemia. The sample here was PBMCs, taken before ibrutinib treatment. The CDR3 reads CASSLGGEAFF. CDR3 bases: TGTGCCAGCAGCCTCGGGGGTGAAGCTTTCTTT.